These 10 T cell receptor beta chains share one sample of origin, sequenced in a study of T cells after posttransplantation cyclophosphamide. Method: immunoSEQ multiplex PCR; TCRdb's copy keeps in-frame clones and lacks some. The sample includes fewer than 40,000 clones, none of them occurring once. What was sequenced was PBMCs. The receptors stem from a woman in her twenties or thirties in good health and a related stem cell transplant donor.

This clone was counted many times. The rearrangement joins TRBV5-1 to TRBJ2-3; 10 bases line up with TRBD2. Germline V gene data show CDR1 as SGHRS and CDR2 as YFSETQ. The CDR3 length is 17 residues. V gave up 4 bases and J gave up 3 bases; unmatched junction bases: 11. The CDR3 bases are TGCGCCAGCAGCCCCTGGGAAGCGGGGGGGCCAACAGATACGCAGTATTTT. It codes for CASSPWEAGGPTDTQYF.

The CDR3 reads CASSPGQGAPLHF. CDR3 DNA sequence: TGTGCCAGCAGCCCCGGACAGGGGGCACCCCTCCACTTT. V and J are TRBV9 and TRBJ1-6, with TRBD1 matching over 10 bases. Germline CDR1 and CDR2: SGDLS and YYNGEE. The trim removed 4 bases at V and 11 bases at J, leaving 3 bases unmatched. The CDR3 has 13 amino acids.

This clone was seen ten or more times. The V and J genes are TRBV18 and TRBJ2-7; tentatively, D is TRBD1 (6 bases). Trimming took off 3 bases at V and 5 bases at J, with 8 bases between the two ends. The CDR3 covers 12 residues. Germline lookup yields CDR1 KGHSH and CDR2 LQKENI. The chain's CDR3 is CASSPDRDEQYF. The CDR3 DNA is TGTGCCAGCTCACCGGACAGAGACGAGCAGTACTTC.

This clone was counted at least ten times. The CDR3 DNA sequence: TGTGCCAGCAGCTTAGGGGGGCAGCTCAATGAGCAGTTCTTC. It specifies CASSLGGQLNEQFF. The chain combines TRBV11-3 with TRBJ2-1; D is possibly TRBD1 (6 bases). This CDR3 has 14 residues. Germline lookup yields CDR1 SGHNT and CDR2 YENEEA. The germline V and J ends were trimmed by 1 base and 6 bases, with 10 bases remaining between them.

At least ten counts were recorded for this clone. This rearrangement joins TRBV5-1 to TRBJ1-2; 9 nucleotides agree with TRBD1. CDR1 and CDR2 from the germline V gene are SGHRS and YFSETQ. With V trimmed by 3 bases and J by 4 bases, 4 bases remained unmatched. This CDR3 spans 14 amino acids. CDR3: CASSSTGQGYGYTF. The CDR3 DNA is TGCGCCAGCAGCTCGACGGGACAGGGCTATGGCTACACCTTC. Filled out from reference TRBV5-1 and TRBJ1-2, the complete variable domain reads KAGVTQTPRYLIKTRGQQVTLSCSPISGHRSVSWYQQTPGQGLQFLFEYFSETQRNKGNFPGRFSGRQFSNSRSEMNVSTLELGDSALYLCASSSTGQGYGYTFGSGTRLTVV.

This clone was observed a handful of times. This chain links TRBV7-9 with TRBJ2-5, with 11 bases fitting TRBD1. The length of the CDR3 is 15 residues. From germline, CDR1 is SEHNR and CDR2 FQNEAQ (reference sequence). V dropped 6 bases and J dropped 1; count of bases not matched to a gene: 4. As DNA, the CDR3 is TGTGCCAGCAGTTTTGGGACAGGGGGCCAAGAGACCCAGTACTTC. It codes for CASSFGTGGQETQYF.

This clone was seen ten or more times. This rearrangement joins TRBV19 to TRBJ1-1; TRBD1 is a possible D gene (5 bases). The V end lost 7 bases, the J end lost 1 base, and 13 bases lay between the germline ends. Germline V gene data show CDR1 as LNHDA and CDR2 as SQIVND (reference sequence). The CDR3 loop spans 14 amino acids. The CDR3 loop is CASTPGGGNTEAFF. The CDR3 nucleotides are TGTGCCAGTACCCCCGGCGGGGGGAACACTGAAGCTTTCTTT. The full variable domain, completed using reference TRBV19 and TRBJ1-1, is DGGITQSPKYLFRKEGQNVTLSCEQNLNHDAMYWYRQDPGQGLRLIYYSQIVNDFQKGDIAEGYSVSREKKESFPLTVTSAQKNPTAFYLCASTPGGGNTEAFFGQGTRLTVV.

This clone was counted ten times or more. V is TRBV28 and J is TRBJ1-2; D call uncertain. Germline CDR1 MDHEN, CDR2 SYDVKM. This CDR3 spans 14 amino acids. V shed 7 bases and J shed 2 bases, with 14 bases lying between them. Written as DNA, the CDR3 is TGTGCCAGCACCAAGAGGGTTGGGAACTATGGCTACACCTTC. Protein: CASTKRVGNYGYTF.

This clone was observed many times. The V gene is TRBV15, the J gene TRBJ1-5; D is unclear. The germline V gene has CDR1 LNHNV and CDR2 YYDKDF (reference sequence). The CDR3 has 15 residues. V was trimmed by 0 bases and J by 4 bases, leaving 10 bases between them. CDR3 in DNA: TGTGCCACCAGCAGAGATCGGGGAGTTAATCAGCCCCAGCATTTT. Its translation is CATSRDRGVNQPQHF.

This clone was observed a handful of times. The V call is TRBV5-4, the J call TRBJ2-3, with 12 bases lining up with TRBD2. CDR1 and CDR2 from the germline V gene are SGHNT and YYREEE (reference sequence). V was pared by 3 bases and J by 3 bases, with 5 bases of the junction left unmatched. This CDR3 is built from 16 residues. The DNA of the CDR3 is TGTGCCAGCAGCTCTAGCGGGGGGGCCTCGACAGATACGCAGTATTTT. Protein: CASSSSGGASTDTQYF.